The rows below give T cell receptor beta chains drawn from one sample of a study of T cell responses to AZD1222 COVID-19 vaccine. Sequencing used immunoSEQ multiplex PCR; TCRdb keeps in-frame clones, though not all of them. The sample yields about 55,000 clones, approximately 90% seen once. The sequencing used peripheral blood, collected on day 0 of AZD1222 vaccination. Receptor source: an adult in good health. The CDR3 runs from the conserved cysteine through the conserved F or W.

v_gene | CDR3aa
TRBV7-6 | CASSLDSGYNSPLHF
TRBV30 | CAWSDSYGYTF
TRBV15 | CATSRDRGYGELFF
TRBV9 | CASSVGETGVEKLFF
TRBV7-8 | CASSRGGAGYGYTF
TRBV19 | CASSISGGGNEQFF
TRBV11-2 | CASSEVPGIVYF
TRBV3-1/TRBV3-2 | CASSQDLLKRGWIDTQYF
TRBV28 | CASSPTGLVLAYEQYF
TRBV6-4 | CASRGGTTGELFF
TRBV5-1 | CASSLSYPGPGATQYF
TRBV28 | CASSGTQNQPQHF
TRBV7-8 | CASSLERQGAIPDYGYTF
TRBV9 | CASSPPLNTGELFF
TRBV7-3 | CASSLRGPSAGEQFF
TRBV28 | CASSARAGGVQETQYF
TRBV10-3 | CAISPGADSYGYTF
TRBV4-1 | CASSQVTGFNEKLFF
TRBV23-1 | CASVLGQFTDTQYF
TRBV27 | CASSTRTGYSGNTIYF